This T cell receptor beta chain was identified in a study of CD8+ T cells in alopecia areata. Across the study: For the treated group, dosing was oral tofacitinib at 5 to 10 mg twice daily. Regarding the study as a whole: Sequencing of scalp samples also captures resident alphabeta T cells of normal skin.

Extraction and reverse transcription of RNA yielded cDNA as the sequencing template. TCRdb keeps only in-frame clones here, not all; method: immunoSEQ multiplex PCR. Among some 130,000 clones listed, about 46% were seen once. CD4+ and CD8+ T cells were sorted from PBMCs stained for CD3, CD4 and CD8. Worth noting for this clone: What it binds is unknown.

CDR3 length equals 13 residues. Germline V gives CDR1 LGHNT, CDR2 FRNRAP. The V and J ends lost 3 bases and 1 base respectively, with 6 bases between them. The V gene is TRBV12-5, the J gene TRBJ1-1; D gene uncertain. This sample comprised CD8+ T cells sorted from blood, obtained at week 0. The TCR originated in a human donor with alopecia areata. The CDR3: CASGLDKNTEAFF. CDR3 coding DNA: TGTGCTAGTGGTTTAGACAAGAACACTGAAGCTTTCTTT.